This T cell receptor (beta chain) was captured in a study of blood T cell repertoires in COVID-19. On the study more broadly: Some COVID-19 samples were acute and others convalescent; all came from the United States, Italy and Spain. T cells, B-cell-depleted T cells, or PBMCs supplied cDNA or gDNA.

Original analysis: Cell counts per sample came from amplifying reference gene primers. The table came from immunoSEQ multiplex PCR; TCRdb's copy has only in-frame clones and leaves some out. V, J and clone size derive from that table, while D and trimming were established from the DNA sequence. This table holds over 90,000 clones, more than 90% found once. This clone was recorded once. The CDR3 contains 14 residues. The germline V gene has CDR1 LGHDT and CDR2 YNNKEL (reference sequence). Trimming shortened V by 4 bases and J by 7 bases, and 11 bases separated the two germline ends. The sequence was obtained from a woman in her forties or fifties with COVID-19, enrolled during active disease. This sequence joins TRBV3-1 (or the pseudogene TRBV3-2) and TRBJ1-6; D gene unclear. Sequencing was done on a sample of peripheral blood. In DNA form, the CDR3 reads TGTGCCAGCAGCCCGGTTCTAAGAAATTCACCCCTCCACTTT. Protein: CASSPVLRNSPLHF.